This T cell receptor beta chain was recovered during a study of blood T cells in healthy people across ages. Study-wide findings and caveats: Per million T cells, TCR beta diversity dropped roughly linearly as age increased. Since the PBMCs were unsorted, naive and antigen-experienced cells could not be conclusively compared.

In the case of this clonotype: Its antigen is as yet unknown.

For the second PCR, which ran for roughly 6 to 11 cycles, a sample-barcoded 5' primer and a J-beta primer mix were used. A tag from a template-switch adaptor with 12 random nucleotides marked each cDNA molecule. TCRdb recomputed calls from the 5' RACE reads with MiXCR, one row per CDR3 protein. The table has some 900,000 distinct CDR3 sequences, under 35% seen once. The CDR3 extends over 13 amino acids. After removal of 5 bases from V and 7 bases from J, the junction contained 5 bases not matched to a gene. The germline CDR1 and CDR2 sequences are SGHVS and FQNEAQ. Source material: blood. The clonotype was recovered from a woman at least 80 years old in good health. This chain uses TRBV7-8 with TRBJ1-1; 9 bases fit TRBD1. The CDR3: CASSGQGNLEAFF. The CDR3 DNA reads TGTGCCAGCAGCGGACAGGGGAATCTTGAAGCTTTCTTT.